This T cell receptor (beta chain) was captured by sequencing in a study of T cell responses to AZD1222 COVID-19 vaccine. Study-level background: Second-dose timings of about 4 or about 12 weeks were pooled. Study outcomes and limitations: Just a handful of AZD1222 recipients tested seropositive at baseline.

The V gene lost 4 bases and the J gene lost 0 bases, with 7 bases spanning the gap. The CDR3 has 13 residues. Germline CDR1 is SGDLS and CDR2 is YYNGEE. On this clone: The antigen remains undetermined.

Generated by immunoSEQ multiplex PCR, the TCRdb table keeps only in-frame clones and is missing some. The table lists about 100,000 clones, roughly 90% of them singletons, with 5.5% to 8% in the top ten. The specimen comprised peripheral blood, sampled on day 0 of AZD1222 vaccination. This chain connects TRBV9 to TRBJ1-1; D is undetermined. The origin of this receptor is an adult in good health. CDR3 bases: TGTGCCAGCAGCTTCGGGATGAACACTGAAGCTTTCTTT. Protein sequence: CASSFGMNTEAFF.